Following are 8 T cell receptor beta chains from one sample sequenced in a study of control samples from healthy donors and cancer patients. Sequencing was performed with immunoSEQ multiplex PCR; in TCRdb, only in-frame clones are kept and a portion is missing. The repertoire holds tens of thousands of clones, with 75% to 90% as singletons. The sequenced sample was blood. All receptors come from a man between 65 and 85 years old in good health.

V usage is TRBV18 and J usage is TRBJ2-3; unclear D gene. The CDR3 is 14 amino acids. The germline gives CDR1 KGHSH, CDR2 LQKENI. V dropped 0 bases and J dropped 2 bases, with 6 bases sitting between them. The CDR3 coding sequence is TGTGCCAGCTCACCACCGGGGAACACAGATACGCAGTATTTT. Its translation is CASSPPGNTDTQYF.

The chain links TRBV3-1 (or the pseudogene TRBV3-2) to TRBJ2-5, with no clear D. The germline CDR1 and CDR2 sequences are LGHDT and YNNKEL (reference sequence). The CDR3 loop spans 13 amino acids. Trimming took off 4 bases at V and 1 base at J, with 7 bases between the two ends. The CDR3 sequence is CASSLESQETQYF. The DNA for the CDR3 is TGTGCCAGCAGCCTGGAGTCCCAAGAGACCCAGTACTTC.

The chain has TRBV5-4 and TRBJ2-5, with a possible D match to TRBD2 (5 bases). This CDR3 is built from 15 residues. Trimming took 3 bases from V and 5 from J, leaving 17 bases between them. The germline V gene encodes CDR1 SGHNT and CDR2 YYREEE (reference sequence). CDR3: CASSSYPEGAETQYF. Written as DNA, the CDR3 is TGTGCCAGCAGCTCCTACCCCGAGGGAGCGGAGACCCAGTACTTC.

This chain joins TRBV5-1 and TRBJ1-6, with unresolved D. CDR3 length: 15 residues. The V end lost 2 bases, the J end lost 8 bases, and 14 bases lay between the germline ends. Germline V gene data show CDR1 as SGHRS and CDR2 as YFSETQ. As DNA, the CDR3 is TGCGCCAGCAGCTTCATGAGGGCCCTGGATTCACCCCTCCACTTT. Protein: CASSFMRALDSPLHF.

The V and J genes are TRBV5-6 and TRBJ1-2, with a tentative D call TRBD1 (5 bases). Germline assignment: CDR1 SGHDT and CDR2 YYEEEE. This CDR3 contains 15 residues. V gave up 0 bases and J gave up 4 bases, with 13 bases separating them. The CDR3 reads CASSLGQGGGYGYTF. CDR3 in DNA: TGTGCCAGCAGCTTGGGGCAGGGAGGCGGCTATGGCTACACCTTC.

This clone turned up a few times. The CDR3 DNA is TGTGCCAGCAGCCAATTGACCGGACAGGGGAAACAGCCCCAGCATTTT. Protein: CASSQLTGQGKQPQHF. The chain has TRBV28 and TRBJ1-5; 9 bases are shared with TRBD1. Germline CDR1 is MDHEN and CDR2 is SYDVKM. V lost 6 bases to trimming and J lost 7 bases; unmatched junction nucleotides: 13. The CDR3 covers 16 residues.

This sequence joins TRBV5-5 and TRBJ1-6; D remains ambiguous. CDR3 length: 14 residues. Germline-derived CDR1 and CDR2 are SGHKS and YYEKEE (reference sequence). Between the trimmed V and J ends, which lost 4 bases and 13 bases, there was a span of 18 bases. The DNA for the CDR3 is TGTGCCAGCAGCCCGGAAACGAGGGCAATTCCCCTCCACTTT. It is translated as CASSPETRAIPLHF.

The chain joins TRBV5-1 to TRBJ2-7; D remains unclear. This CDR3 contains 14 residues. CDR1 and CDR2 from the germline V gene are SGHRS and YFSETQ. V lost 1 base, J lost 4 bases, and 12 bases lay in between. CDR3 sequence: CASSLYGPPYEQYF. The CDR3 region has the DNA TGCGCCAGCAGCTTGTATGGCCCCCCGTACGAGCAGTACTTC.